The next 30 T cell receptor beta chains were all read from a single sample in a study of cytomegalovirus exposure and HLA in healthy donors. PCR amplification relied on 60 Vbeta primers (plus 13 Jbeta primers). Some clones are missing from TCRdb's copy, which holds only in-frame ones; the method was immunoSEQ multiplex PCR. In the table there are 150,000 or so clones, around 83% of which are singletons. Input material: PBMCs. These receptors were obtained from a man aged 45-65 years in good health and CMV-seropositive.

The CDR3 bases are TGTGCCATCAGTGAGTCCCGGACACAAACTAACTATGGCTACACCTTC. This translates into CAISESRTQTNYGYTF. The chain combines TRBV10-3 with TRBJ1-2; D may be TRBD1 (5 bases). Trimming removed 0 bases from V and 0 bases from J, with 11 bases in between. The CDR3 consists of 16 residues. CDR1 and CDR2 from the germline V gene are ENHRY and SYGVKD.

This chain uses TRBV6-1 with TRBJ1-5; the match to TRBD1 covers 8 bases. The CDR3 is 14 amino acids. Germline CDR1 and CDR2: MNHNS and SASEGT. Trimming took 3 bases from V and 8 from J; bases not matched to a gene: 6. The CDR3 loop reads CASSENRGNEPQHF. CDR3 nucleotide sequence: TGTGCCAGCAGTGAGAACAGGGGGAATGAGCCCCAGCATTTT.

This clone was seen a handful of times. The DNA of the CDR3 is TGTGCCTGGAGCCCTGGGGGGTCGGGTGAGACCCAGTACTTC. This codes for CAWSPGGSGETQYF. The V gene is TRBV30, the J gene TRBJ2-5; a weak D match, TRBD2 (6 bases). V dropped 3 bases and J dropped 5 bases, with 16 bases sitting between them. Germline CDR1 and CDR2: GTSNPN and SVGIG (reference sequence). This CDR3 comprises 14 residues.

The V gene is TRBV7-8, the J gene TRBJ2-7; D is undetermined. This CDR3 is built from 13 residues. V lost 3 bases and J lost 2, with 8 bases in between. Germline lookup yields CDR1 SGHVS and CDR2 FQNEAQ. The CDR3 reads CASSFKPAYEQYF. As DNA, the CDR3 is TGTGCCAGCAGCTTTAAGCCGGCCTACGAGCAGTACTTC.

This clone was recorded only once. V and J are TRBV5-4 and TRBJ2-5; 14 bases agree with TRBD2. Germline V gene lookup returns CDR1 SGHNT and CDR2 YYREEE (reference sequence). V was clipped by 4 bases and J by 5 bases; unmatched bases: 13. There are 18 residues in the CDR3. This CDR3 reads CASSLKTSGGAGDETQYF. CDR3 coding DNA: TGTGCCAGCAGCCTCAAGACTAGCGGGGGGGCCGGTGATGAGACCCAGTACTTC.

V gene TRBV6-1 combines with J gene TRBJ1-5, with 8 bases identical to TRBD1. The CDR3 has 16 amino acids. Germline assignment: CDR1 MNHNS and CDR2 SASEGT. V lost 2 bases, J lost 2 bases, and 5 bases stayed unmatched. CDR3 in DNA: TGTGCCAGCAGTGAAATGAGGGGACAGGGCAATCAGCCCCAGCATTTT. Protein: CASSEMRGQGNQPQHF.

The rearrangement links TRBV5-1 to TRBJ2-7, with D tentatively TRBD1 (5 bases). From germline, CDR1 is SGHRS and CDR2 YFSETQ. The V end lost 4 bases, the J end lost 5 bases, and 22 bases lay between the germline ends. CDR3 size: 16 residues. CDR3: CASSTGQKSAPNEQYF. The CDR3 bases are TGCGCCAGCAGCACAGGACAAAAAAGCGCACCTAACGAGCAGTACTTC.

V gene TRBV7-9 combines with J gene TRBJ1-5, with D tentatively TRBD1 (6 bases). The V and J ends lost 4 bases and 2 bases respectively, with 9 bases between them. CDR1 is SEHNR and CDR2 is FQNEAQ in the germline V gene (reference sequence). The CDR3 extends over 14 amino acids. CDR3 DNA: TGTGCCAGCAGCTCAGGGGATGGCAATCAGCCCCAGCATTTT. Amino acid sequence: CASSSGDGNQPQHF. Combining the CDR3 with reference TRBV7-9 and TRBJ1-5 gives the whole variable domain DTGVSQNPRHKITKRGQNVTFRCDPISEHNRLYWYRQTLGQGPEFLTYFQNEAQLEKSRLLSDRFSAERPKGSFSTLEIQRTEQGDSAMYLCASSSGDGNQPQHFGDGTRLSIL.

This chain connects TRBV5-1 to TRBJ2-3; 8 bases agree with TRBD2. From germline, CDR1 is SGHRS and CDR2 YFSETQ. CDR3 length: 15 residues. The V gene end was trimmed by 4 bases and the J gene end by 1 base; junction bases not matched to a gene: 5. This CDR3 reads CASSREGRGTDTQYF. Written as DNA, the CDR3 is TGCGCCAGCAGCCGGGAGGGGCGTGGCACAGATACGCAGTATTTT.

In this sample, this clone turned up a few times. The rearrangement links TRBV6-1 to TRBJ1-1, with 7 bases that match TRBD1. The J segment lost 4 bases and the V segment lost 8 bases, leaving 7 bases of the junction unmatched. Germline loops: CDR1 MNHNS, CDR2 SASEGT. The CDR3 has 13 residues. This CDR3 reads CASGRQGRTEAFF. Written as DNA, the CDR3 is TGTGCCAGCGGTCGACAGGGACGCACTGAAGCTTTCTTT.

The V and J genes are TRBV7-2 and TRBJ2-5; D remains ambiguous. Germline V gives CDR1 SGHTA, CDR2 FQGNSA. Trimming left V 2 bases short and J 2 bases short, with 6 bases between. CDR3 length: 13 residues. In DNA form, the CDR3 reads TGTGCCAGCAGCTTACTGCGTCAAGAGACCCAGTACTTC. Its translation: CASSLLRQETQYF.

The chain has TRBV5-4 and TRBJ2-3; 8 bases match TRBD2. Per germline, CDR1 SGHNT and CDR2 YYREEE (reference sequence). CDR3 length equals 15 residues. J gave up 2 bases and V 1 base, and 3 bases lay outside the gene matches. The CDR3 DNA follows: TGTGCCAGCAGCTTGTTGCGGGGGGTCACAGATACGCAGTATTTT. As protein: CASSLLRGVTDTQYF.

The rearrangement joins TRBV6-5 to TRBJ2-7; D is possibly TRBD1 (5 bases). Germline V gene sequence: CDR1 MNHEY, CDR2 SVGAGI. CDR3 length: 15 amino acids. V was cut by 0 bases and J by 4 bases, with 13 bases left in between. The CDR3 DNA reads TGTGCCAGCAGTTACTCGACCCCAGGGCGGTACGAGCAGTACTTC. It codes for CASSYSTPGRYEQYF.

The CDR3 loop reads CASSLFTGSSYNEQFF. Here the CDR3 DNA reads TGCGCCAGCAGCTTGTTCACAGGGAGCTCCTACAATGAGCAGTTCTTC. The rearrangement links TRBV5-1 to TRBJ2-1, with a weak D call TRBD1 (6 bases). This CDR3 has 16 residues. Germline lookup yields CDR1 SGHRS and CDR2 YFSETQ. V lost 1 base and J 0 bases, leaving 11 bases between the germline ends.

Only a few counts were recorded for this clone. This chain links TRBV5-6 with TRBJ1-3; the D gene is possibly TRBD1 (6 bases). CDR3 size: 15 residues. Trimming stripped 4 bases from V and 4 bases from J, with 15 bases between. CDR1 SGHDT and CDR2 YYEEEE come from the germline V gene. This CDR3 reads CASSTGQRTGNTIYF. The CDR3 bases are TGTGCCAGCAGCACCGGACAGAGGACCGGAAACACCATATATTTT.

This clone occurred once. The rearrangement links TRBV19 to TRBJ2-5, with 8 bases aligning to TRBD2. The ends lost 7 bases at V and 2 bases at J; junction bases unmatched: 12. Germline V gene data show CDR1 as LNHDA and CDR2 as SQIVND (reference sequence). The CDR3 loop spans 16 amino acids. CDR3 nucleotide sequence: TGTGCCAGTACCTCAGCGGGGGACTCCCATCAAGAGACCCAGTACTTC. It yields the protein CASTSAGDSHQETQYF.

The genes are TRBV2 and TRBJ2-1, with D possibly TRBD2 on 5 matching bases. CDR3 size: 11 residues. Deletions cut 7 bases from V and 8 bases from J, with 9 bases between. In germline, CDR1 is SNHLY, CDR2 FYNNEI. The CDR3: CASTLLDEQFF. The CDR3 nucleotides are TGTGCCAGCACCCTACTAGATGAGCAGTTCTTC.

This rearrangement joins TRBV19 to TRBJ2-1; 7 nucleotides agree with TRBD1. Germline CDR1 is LNHDA and CDR2 is SQIVND (reference sequence). The CDR3 covers 13 residues. V was pared by 9 bases and J by 3 bases, with 5 bases of the junction left unmatched. The CDR3 sequence: CASRTGYYNEQFF. The CDR3 bases are TGTGCCAGCAGGACAGGTTACTACAATGAGCAGTTCTTC.

CDR3 DNA: TGTGCCAGCAGCCCAGCCACAGTAGGGGAGCTGTTTTTT. Its protein product is CASSPATVGELFF. The chain links TRBV11-2 to TRBJ2-2; D unclear. V was trimmed by 5 bases and J by 8 bases, leaving 12 bases between them. CDR3 length: 13 amino acids. CDR1 and CDR2 (germline): SGHAT, FQNNGV.

The rearrangement joins TRBV28 to TRBJ2-1; D not resolved. Germline V gives CDR1 MDHEN, CDR2 SYDVKM. This CDR3 is built from 15 residues. V shed 4 bases and J shed 6 bases, with 16 bases lying between them. In DNA form, the CDR3 reads TGTGCCAGCAGTTCCCACGGGTCCCAAAGCAATGAGCAGTTCTTC. Translated: CASSSHGSQSNEQFF. The full variable domain, with the rest looked up from reference TRBV28 and TRBJ2-1, is DVKVTQSSRYLVKRTGEKVFLECVQDMDHENMFWYRQDPGLGLRLIYFSYDVKMKEKGDIPEGYSVSREKKERFSLILESASTNQTSMYLCASSSHGSQSNEQFFGPGTRLTVL.

This CDR3 is CASTSQAGANEKLFF. The CDR3 DNA is TGTGCCAGCACCTCCCAAGCAGGGGCTAATGAAAAACTGTTTTTT. This chain uses TRBV13 with TRBJ1-4; D perhaps matches TRBD1 (6 bases). Germline CDR1 is PRHDT and CDR2 is FYEKMQ (reference sequence). The CDR3 has 15 amino acids. V lost 7 bases, J lost 3 bases, and 15 bases lay in between.

Only a few counts were recorded for this clone. The V call is TRBV19, the J call TRBJ2-2, with TRBD2 identical over 7 bases. J lost 1 base, V lost 6 bases, and 5 bases had no gene match. The CDR3 has 15 amino acids. Looked up from germline, CDR1 is LNHDA and CDR2 is SQIVND (reference sequence). The CDR3: CASRLAGMNTGELFF. The CDR3 DNA follows: TGTGCCAGTAGGTTAGCGGGTATGAACACCGGGGAGCTGTTTTTT.

V gene TRBV30 combines with J gene TRBJ1-5; the match to TRBD1 covers 9 bases. This CDR3 has 12 residues. The germline V gene encodes CDR1 GTSNPN and CDR2 SVGIG (reference sequence). Trimming took 5 bases from V and 7 from J; bases not matched to a gene: 3. CDR3 residues: CAWDRGGQPQHF. The CDR3 region has the DNA TGTGCCTGGGACAGGGGGGGACAGCCCCAGCATTTT.

The chain has TRBV9 and TRBJ2-2, with D possibly being TRBD1 (5 bases). The CDR3 consists of 13 residues. V lost 0 bases to trimming and J lost 6 bases, with 6 bases between them. Germline V gene sequence: CDR1 SGDLS, CDR2 YYNGEE. CDR3 region: CASSVAGPGELFF. The CDR3, as DNA: TGTGCCAGCAGCGTAGCAGGGCCCGGGGAGCTGTTTTTT.

This sequence joins TRBV2 and TRBJ1-5; a possible D gene is TRBD1 (6 bases). The V end was cut by 6 bases, the J end by 4 bases, with 10 bases between. Germline V gene sequence: CDR1 SNHLY, CDR2 FYNNEI. The CDR3 consists of 13 residues. CDR3 amino acids: CASRDSLNQPQHF. Written as DNA, the CDR3 is TGTGCCAGCAGGGACAGTCTGAATCAGCCCCAGCATTTT.

CDR3 sequence (DNA): TGTGCCAGCAGCCGCATCTCTAGCGAGTTATACAATGAGCAGTTCTTC. Amino acids: CASSRISSELYNEQFF. The chain employs TRBV4-2 and TRBJ2-1; D is perhaps TRBD2 (6 bases). This CDR3 spans 16 amino acids. Trimming removed 4 bases at V and 4 bases at J, with 17 bases between. Germline CDR1 LGHNA, CDR2 YNFKEQ.

This sequence joins TRBV27 and TRBJ2-2, with TRBD1 matching 7 bases. V lost 3 bases and J lost 2; bases outside the gene matches: 6. This CDR3 is built from 16 residues. Germline V lookup: CDR1 MNHEY, CDR2 SMNVEV (reference sequence). The CDR3: CASSFTGETNTGELFF. CDR3 DNA sequence: TGTGCCAGCAGTTTCACAGGGGAAACAAACACCGGGGAGCTGTTTTTT.

CDR3 DNA: TGTGCCAGCAGCTGGGGCAGGGCGAGGACAGATACGCAGTATTTT. It is translated as CASSWGRARTDTQYF. The chain recombines TRBV7-3 with TRBJ2-3; perhaps TRBD1 as D (5 bases). The CDR3 covers 15 residues. CDR1 SGHTA and CDR2 FQGTGA come from the germline V gene. Trimming pared 4 bases from V and 3 bases from J, leaving 14 bases between.

The rearrangement links TRBV5-5 to TRBJ2-2, with unresolved D. V was clipped by 0 bases and J by 2 bases, with 5 bases between them. Germline-derived CDR1 and CDR2 are SGHKS and YYEKEE (reference sequence). This CDR3 has 14 residues. DNA for the CDR3: TGTGCCAGCAGCTTGGGACACAACACCGGGGAGCTGTTTTTT. This translates into CASSLGHNTGELFF.

The genes are TRBV11-2 and TRBJ1-6; 7 nucleotides agree with TRBD1. The V and J ends lost 4 bases and 4 bases, in that order; junction bases with no gene match: 7. This CDR3 comprises 16 residues. Germline-derived CDR1 and CDR2 are SGHAT and FQNNGV. The CDR3 DNA reads TGTGCCAGCAGCTCCCGGACAGGCGCTTATAATTCACCCCTCCACTTT. Residues: CASSSRTGAYNSPLHF. Drawing the rest from reference TRBV11-2 and TRBJ1-6, the complete variable domain is EAGVAQSPRYKIIEKRQSVAFWCNPISGHATLYWYQQILGQGPKLLIQFQNNGVVDDSQLPKDRFSAERLKGVDSTLKIQPAKLEDSAVYLCASSSRTGAYNSPLHFGNGTRLTVT.